One sample yielded the 20 T cell receptor beta chains listed below, sequenced in a study of T-cell reconstitution after alpha-beta-depleted transplantation in children. It was with unique molecular identifiers that the TCRbeta library was prepared. TCRdb re-called the PCR reads with MiXCR, one entry per CDR3 protein. This repertoire shows some 110,000 distinct CDR3 sequences, around 10% found once; its top ten account for about 34%. The sequencing used PBMCs, collected before TCRalphabeta/CD19-depleted stem cell transplant. Receptors were obtained from a boy aged 2-9 years with acute lymphoblastic leukemia, due to receive a stem cell transplant.

This clonotype was detected ten times or more. The chain combines TRBV3-1 with TRBJ2-2; TRBD2 is a possible D gene (6 bases). Trimming took 2 bases from V and 6 from J, leaving 10 bases between them. Germline V CDR1 and CDR2: LGHDT, YNNKEL (reference sequence). CDR3 length equals 14 residues. CDR3 coding DNA: TGTGCCAGCAGCCAATCCCCGGGGGCCGGGGAGCTGTTTTTT. It codes for CASSQSPGAGELFF.

The chain combines TRBV9 with TRBJ2-5; 10 bases are shared with TRBD2. The V segment lost 4 bases and the J segment 7 bases; nucleotides outside the gene matches: 4. The germline CDR1 and CDR2 sequences are SGDLS and YYNGEE. The CDR3 is 13 amino acids. CDR3 DNA sequence: TGTGCCAGCAGCCCCCAGCGGGAGGGGACCCAGTACTTC. This sequence encodes CASSPQREGTQYF.

This chain connects TRBV5-1 to TRBJ2-1; TRBD1 matches at 10 bases. This CDR3 is built from 17 residues. Germline V gene lookup returns CDR1 SGHRS and CDR2 YFSETQ. Trimming at V came to 4 bases and at J to 5 bases, leaving 12 bases not matched to a gene. CDR3: CASSGQLRDRGHNEQFF. The CDR3 nucleotides are TGCGCCAGCAGCGGACAACTCCGGGACAGGGGCCACAATGAGCAGTTCTTC. Based on the CDR3 plus reference TRBV5-1 and TRBJ2-1, the full variable domain is KAGVTQTPRYLIKTRGQQVTLSCSPISGHRSVSWYQQTPGQGLQFLFEYFSETQRNKGNFPGRFSGRQFSNSRSEMNVSTLELGDSALYLCASSGQLRDRGHNEQFFGPGTRLTVL.

The chain carries TRBV5-1 and TRBJ1-4; 7 bases map to TRBD1. Germline V gene lookup returns CDR1 SGHRS and CDR2 YFSETQ. The V segment lost 2 bases and the J segment 1 base; nucleotides outside the gene matches: 5. This CDR3 region has 16 residues. The CDR3 is CASSFENRGTNEKLFF. The DNA for the CDR3 is TGCGCCAGCAGCTTCGAGAACAGGGGAACTAATGAAAAACTGTTTTTT.

The chain is built from TRBV7-2 and TRBJ2-7; no reliable D call. CDR1 is SGHTA and CDR2 is FQGNSA in the germline V gene. The V end lost 2 bases, the J end lost 6 bases, and 11 bases lay between the germline ends. The CDR3 runs 13 residues. CDR3 sequence: CASSLLGKSEQYF. The CDR3 nucleotides are TGTGCCAGCAGCTTACTCGGCAAATCCGAGCAGTACTTC.

The gene calls are TRBV7-9 and TRBJ1-5; TRBD1 matches 9 bases. Germline values: CDR1 SEHNR, CDR2 FQNEAQ (reference sequence). CDR3 length: 15 residues. V lost 5 bases to trimming and J lost 4 bases; unmatched junction nucleotides: 6. The CDR3 nucleotides read TGTGCCAGCAGCCGCGGAGGGACAGGGAATCAGCCCCAGCATTTT. This codes for CASSRGGTGNQPQHF.

On this clonotype itself: This sequence may be a read error, since a much larger clone differs from it by one base. This chain links TRBV7-2 with TRBJ2-5; D could derive from TRBD1 or TRBD2 (5 bases each). Germline assignment: CDR1 SGHTA and CDR2 FQGNSA. The CDR3 spans 13 residues. V lost 6 bases and J lost 3, with 11 bases in between. CDR3 in amino acids: CTSSQGREETQYF. CDR3 coding DNA: TGTACCAGCAGTCAGGGACGGGAAGAGACCCAGTACTTC.

The genes are TRBV2 and TRBJ2-7; no reliable D call. The germline V and J ends were trimmed by 7 bases and 2 bases, with 3 bases remaining between them. Germline-derived CDR1 and CDR2 are SNHLY and FYNNEI. This CDR3 has 10 amino acids. This CDR3 is CASTAYEQYF. Here the CDR3 DNA reads TGTGCCAGCACGGCCTACGAGCAGTACTTC.

The rearrangement uses TRBV3-1 and TRBJ1-1; D call uncertain. CDR3 length equals 13 residues. V lost 4 bases and J 10 bases, leaving 16 bases between the germline ends. CDR1 is LGHDT and CDR2 is YNNKEL in the germline V gene (reference sequence). Here the CDR3 reads CASSPTPESVAFF. CDR3 nucleotide sequence: TGTGCCAGCAGCCCGACACCGGAGTCTGTAGCTTTCTTT.

At least ten counts were recorded for this clonotype. The gene calls are TRBV29-1 and TRBJ2-1, with 7 bases lining up with TRBD2. CDR3 length: 14 residues. In germline, CDR1 is SQVTM, CDR2 ANQGSEA. The V segment lost 3 bases and the J segment 1 base; nucleotides outside the gene matches: 3. The DNA of the CDR3 is TGCAGCGTTGAGAGGGGAGGGTCCTACAATGAGCAGTTCTTC. It encodes CSVERGGSYNEQFF.

This clonotype was recorded at least ten times. The chain employs TRBV20-1 and TRBJ1-1; D perhaps matches TRBD1 (6 bases). V was cut by 3 bases and J by 3 bases, with 11 bases left in between. CDR1 is DFQATT, CDR2 SNEGSKA, per germline (reference sequence). The CDR3 spans 13 residues. The CDR3 sequence is CSARVDRDTEAFF. The CDR3 DNA reads TGCAGTGCTAGGGTGGACAGAGACACTGAAGCTTTCTTT.

This clonotype appeared a few times. V is TRBV20-1 and J is TRBJ1-1, with TRBD1 as a possible D gene (5 bases). The germline V gene has CDR1 DFQATT and CDR2 SNEGSKA (reference sequence). This CDR3 region has 16 residues. Trimming stripped 3 bases from V and 2 bases from J, with 19 bases between. Written as DNA, the CDR3 is TGCAGTGCTAGTCCCCAGGGCCTTAAAGGAAACACTGAAGCTTTCTTT. This sequence encodes CSASPQGLKGNTEAFF.

This clonotype has at least ten counts. V and J are TRBV20-1 and TRBJ2-1; D is perhaps TRBD2 (6 bases). The CDR3 has 15 amino acids. Trimming left V 3 bases short and J 8 bases short, with 20 bases between. The germline gives CDR1 DFQATT, CDR2 SNEGSKA (reference sequence). The CDR3 DNA reads TGCAGTGCTAGGTCTGAACGGACCCGCGGGGATGAGCAGTTCTTC. Its protein product is CSARSERTRGDEQFF.

Of note for this clonotype: The germline gene is not matched at one end of the junction; a read error may be the cause. V and J are TRBV3-1 and TRBJ2-7; 7 bases agree with TRBD1. Germline V gene lookup returns CDR1 LGHDT and CDR2 YNNKEL (reference sequence). CDR3 size: 15 residues. The CDR3 bases are TGTGCCAGCTGCCAAGGGGGCAGGCAGGGCTACGAGCAGTACTTC. It yields the protein CASCQGGRQGYEQYF.

This clonotype was seen repeatedly, ten times or more. This chain connects TRBV6-2 or TRBV6-3 to TRBJ2-5; tentative D call: TRBD2 (7 bases). Trimming stripped 2 bases from V and 7 bases from J, with 17 bases between. Per the germline V gene, CDR1 is MNHEY and CDR2 is SVGEGT. The CDR3 spans 15 residues. The CDR3 is CASSYTSGTLVTQYF. The CDR3 coding sequence is TGTGCCAGCAGTTACACCAGCGGGACATTGGTGACCCAGTACTTC.

This chain uses TRBV13 with TRBJ2-1; TRBD1 might be the D (5 bases). The CDR3 contains 17 residues. Per the germline V gene, CDR1 is PRHDT and CDR2 is FYEKMQ (reference sequence). Between the trimmed V and J ends, which lost 2 bases and 10 bases, there was a span of 24 bases. The CDR3 nucleotides are TGTGCCAGCAGCTTAAGGGTTGGTAGGGTTTCCACAGGCGAGCAGTTCTTC. Protein sequence: CASSLRVGRVSTGEQFF.

The rearrangement uses TRBV5-5 and TRBJ2-5; D remains unclear. The CDR3 runs 13 residues. The V gene lost 2 bases and the J gene lost 1 base, with 6 bases spanning the gap. The germline V gene has CDR1 SGHKS and CDR2 YYEKEE (reference sequence). CDR3 nucleotides: TGTGCCAGCAGCTTCGGCAGCCAAGAGACCCAGTACTTC. This sequence encodes CASSFGSQETQYF. Looking up the rest from reference TRBV5-5 and TRBJ2-5 gives the full variable domain: DAGVTQSPTHLIKTRGQQVTLRCSPISGHKSVSWYQQVLGQGPQFIFQYYEKEERGRGNFPDRFSARQFPNYSSELNVNALLLGDSALYLCASSFGSQETQYFGPGTRLLVL.

This clonotype was seen a handful of times. The genes are TRBV3-1 and TRBJ1-1, with 7 bases matching TRBD1. Germline values: CDR1 LGHDT, CDR2 YNNKEL (reference sequence). The CDR3 is made up of 13 amino acids. The V segment lost 1 base and the J segment 10 bases; nucleotides outside the gene matches: 6. CDR3 nucleotide sequence: TGTGCCAGCAGCCAAGGGATCCGGGACAGAGCTTTCTTT. Residues: CASSQGIRDRAFF.

This clonotype was counted between two and nine times. V gene TRBV6-1 combines with J gene TRBJ1-5; TRBD1 matches 7 bases. Germline CDR1 MNHNS, CDR2 SASEGT. The V segment lost 5 bases and the J segment 6 bases; nucleotides outside the gene matches: 4. This CDR3 comprises 13 residues. CDR3 amino acids: CASSRQGGQPQHF. In DNA form, the CDR3 reads TGTGCCAGCAGTCGACAGGGAGGTCAGCCCCAGCATTTT.

The table lists this clonotype with many counts. The genes are TRBV9 and TRBJ2-7, with 9 bases lining up with TRBD1. This CDR3 contains 14 residues. Trimming at V came to 0 bases and at J to 6 bases, leaving 4 bases not matched to a gene. The germline V gene has CDR1 SGDLS and CDR2 YYNGEE. CDR3 nucleotides: TGTGCCAGCAGCGTAGGTGACAGGGGGGCCGAGCAGTACTTC. As protein: CASSVGDRGAEQYF.